Below are 18 T cell receptor beta chains sequenced from a single sample in a study of blood T cell repertoires in COVID-19. Some clones are missing from TCRdb's copy, which holds only in-frame ones; the method was immunoSEQ multiplex PCR. Here the sample spans approximately 150,000 clones, around 76% being singletons. Sequenced sample: peripheral blood. The receptors derive from a man aged 55 to 69 with acute or convalescent COVID-19.

The chain uses TRBV2 and TRBJ2-7; possible D gene TRBD2, 6 bases. V lost 3 bases to trimming and J lost 6 bases, with 15 bases between them. Germline V lookup: CDR1 SNHLY, CDR2 FYNNEI. This CDR3 spans 14 amino acids. In DNA, the CDR3 is TGTGCCAGCAGTGACATAGGAGGGGATCTCGAGCAGTACTTC. This translates into CASSDIGGDLEQYF.

The CDR3 protein is CASSPQGAPYNSPLHF. CDR3 nucleotide sequence: TGTGCCAGCAGCCCTCAGGGGGCTCCCTATAATTCACCCCTCCACTTT. The chain couples TRBV9 to TRBJ1-6, with 8 bases fitting TRBD1. The trim removed 4 bases at V and 2 bases at J, leaving 5 bases unmatched. The CDR3 covers 16 residues. Germline V CDR1 and CDR2: SGDLS, YYNGEE.

The chain joins TRBV10-2 to TRBJ2-1; D possibly corresponds to TRBD2 (6 bases). The V gene lost 3 bases and the J gene lost 4 bases, with 16 bases spanning the gap. Germline-derived CDR1 and CDR2 are WSHSY and SAAADI. This CDR3 has 16 residues. The CDR3 nucleotides are TGCGCCAGCAGTGAAGGGCAGCTGGACTATTACAATGAGCAGTTCTTC. It translates to CASSEGQLDYYNEQFF.

The chain carries TRBV28 and TRBJ1-5; maybe TRBD1 (6 bases). Germline CDR1 reads MDHEN; CDR2 reads SYDVKM. V lost 3 bases, J lost 7 bases, and 16 bases lay in between. The CDR3 covers 15 residues. The CDR3 DNA sequence: TGTGCCAGCAGTTTGGGTGGACAGAGGGGCCAGCCCCAGCATTTT. Amino acid sequence: CASSLGGQRGQPQHF.

The rearrangement uses TRBV2 and TRBJ1-5; D might be TRBD1 (6 bases). Looked up from germline, CDR1 is SNHLY and CDR2 is FYNNEI. Trimming shortened V by 6 bases and J by 6 bases, and 15 bases separated the two germline ends. The CDR3 extends over 14 amino acids. CDR3 sequence reads: CASSPGGPGQPQHF. Here the CDR3 DNA reads TGTGCCAGCAGCCCCGGGGGGCCCGGTCAGCCCCAGCATTTT.

The table lists this clone with a few counts. J is TRBJ1-4 and V is TRBV6-5; D is possibly TRBD1 (5 bases). Trimming removed 2 bases at V and 6 bases at J, with 13 bases between. Germline CDR1 is MNHEY and CDR2 is SVGAGI. The CDR3 runs to 15 residues. In nucleotides, the CDR3 is TGTGCCAGCAGTTACGCAGGGAGGAGGGATGAAAAACTGTTTTTT. As protein: CASSYAGRRDEKLFF.

The chain links TRBV5-4 to TRBJ2-7; TRBD2 agrees at 8 bases. With V trimmed by 4 bases and J by 1 base, 10 bases remained unmatched. CDR1 and CDR2 from the germline V gene are SGHNT and YYREEE (reference sequence). This CDR3 has 16 residues. The CDR3, as DNA: TGTGCCAGCAGCCCCGGCGGGCTAGCGGGTTCCTACGAGCAGTACTTC. This translates into CASSPGGLAGSYEQYF.

The chain has TRBV27 and TRBJ2-5; TRBD2 might be the D (6 bases). There are 14 residues in the CDR3. Germline CDR1 and CDR2: MNHEY and SMNVEV (reference sequence). With 3 bases removed from V and 2 bases from J, the gap between germline ends came to 10 bases. CDR3: CASSLIGGQETQYF. CDR3 DNA sequence: TGTGCCAGCAGTTTGATCGGGGGTCAAGAGACCCAGTACTTC.

The V and J genes are TRBV29-1 and TRBJ1-2; D remains ambiguous. Trimming left V 4 bases short and J 4 bases short, with 7 bases between. Germline V gene sequence: CDR1 SQVTM, CDR2 ANQGSEA. The CDR3 spans 11 residues. Here the CDR3 reads CSVVGAYGYTF. The DNA for the CDR3 is TGCAGCGTTGTAGGAGCCTATGGCTACACCTTC. Variable domain in full (rest from reference TRBV29-1 and TRBJ1-2): SAVISQKPSRDICQRGTSLTIQCQVDSQVTMMFWYRQQPGQSLTLIATANQGSEATYESGFVIDKFPISRPNLTFSTLTVSNMSPEDSSIYLCSVVGAYGYTFGSGTRLTVV.

The chain couples TRBV27 to TRBJ2-7; no firm D call. The CDR3 extends over 17 amino acids. Germline V lookup: CDR1 MNHEY, CDR2 SMNVEV (reference sequence). V lost 8 bases and J lost 3, with 26 bases in between. The CDR3 sequence is CASSPPLKLRKNYEQYF. Here the CDR3 DNA reads TGTGCCAGCTCTCCCCCGTTGAAGTTGCGGAAAAACTACGAGCAGTACTTC.

This clone was counted between two and nine times. The V and J genes are TRBV3-1 (or the pseudogene TRBV3-2) and TRBJ2-1, with 16 bases fitting TRBD2. J was trimmed by 7 bases and V by 6 bases; bases with no gene match: 12. This CDR3 spans 18 amino acids. Germline V lookup: CDR1 LGHDT, CDR2 YNNKEL (reference sequence). CDR3 sequence reads: CASRRETGTSGRGNEQFF. Written as DNA, the CDR3 is TGTGCCAGCAGACGCGAAACCGGGACTAGCGGGAGGGGGAATGAGCAGTTCTTC.

This chain links TRBV6-6 with TRBJ2-1; D ambiguous. This CDR3 has 13 residues. From germline, CDR1 is MNHNY and CDR2 SVGAGI (reference sequence). V lost 2 bases and J 4 bases, leaving 6 bases between the germline ends. As DNA, the CDR3 is TGTGCCAGCAGTTACGACAAATACAATGAGCAGTTCTTC. Protein: CASSYDKYNEQFF.

The chain employs TRBV19 and TRBJ2-7; possible D gene TRBD2, 5 bases. V was cut by 7 bases and J by 6 bases, with 22 bases left in between. The germline gives CDR1 LNHDA, CDR2 SQIVND (reference sequence). The CDR3 consists of 15 residues. CDR3 region: CASTLGSSDGGEQYF. The CDR3 coding sequence is TGTGCCAGTACCTTGGGCTCGAGCGACGGAGGCGAGCAGTACTTC.

V usage is TRBV7-3 and J usage is TRBJ2-2, with D unclear. The CDR3 has 13 residues. Germline V gives CDR1 SGHTA, CDR2 FQGTGA. Trimming removed 2 bases at V and 6 bases at J, with 7 bases between. This CDR3 reads CASSLFQAGELFF. The CDR3 region has the DNA TGTGCCAGCAGCTTATTCCAGGCCGGGGAGCTGTTTTTT.

This chain links TRBV30 with TRBJ1-3, with D possibly being TRBD1 (6 bases). Germline V gene sequence: CDR1 GTSNPN, CDR2 SVGIG (reference sequence). This CDR3 region has 15 residues. Deletions cut 5 bases from V and 4 bases from J, with 18 bases between. The CDR3 sequence: CAWQQGAGIGNTIYF. The CDR3 DNA is TGTGCCTGGCAACAGGGAGCTGGGATAGGAAACACCATATATTTT. The full variable domain, in which reference TRBV30 and TRBJ1-3 provide the parts outside the CDR3, is SQTIHQWPATLVQPVGSPLSLECTVEGTSNPNLYWYRQAAGRGLQLLFYSVGIGQISSEVPQNLSASRPQDRQFILSSKKLLLSDSGFYLCAWQQGAGIGNTIYFGEGSWLTVV.

This clone occurred once. Sequence at one end of the junction differs from germline and may be a read error. The chain links TRBV2 to TRBJ1-6, with TRBD1 matching 11 bases. The CDR3 spans 17 residues. Germline values: CDR1 SNHLY, CDR2 FYNNEI. CDR3 nucleotide sequence: TGTGCCAGCAGGGGGACAGGGGGTCCGATTTATAATTCACCCCCCCACTTT. This encodes CASRGTGGPIYNSPPHF. The whole variable domain, remainder taken from reference TRBV2 and TRBJ1-6, is EPEVTQTPSHQVTQMGQEVILRCVPISNHLYFYWYRQILGQKVEFLVSFYNNEISEKSEIFDDQFSVERPDGSNFTLKIRSTKLEDSAMYFCASRGTGGPIYNSPPHFGNGTRLTVT.

The chain couples TRBV5-4 to TRBJ2-7, with D perhaps TRBD2 (6 bases). The CDR3 contains 15 residues. V was pared by 5 bases and J by 7 bases, with 22 bases between. Germline V gene sequence: CDR1 SGHNT, CDR2 YYREEE (reference sequence). CDR3 coding DNA: TGTGCCAGCAGAACAGGAGGGCCGAACAGAGAAGAGCAGTACTTC. Amino acids: CASRTGGPNREEQYF.

The chain has TRBV2 and TRBJ1-2; 7 positions match TRBD1. Germline V gene lookup returns CDR1 SNHLY and CDR2 FYNNEI. V was clipped by 4 bases and J by 4 bases; unmatched bases: 6. CDR3 length: 14 residues. The DNA of the CDR3 is TGTGCCAGCAGTGCCCGGGACAGTATCTATGGCTACACCTTC. Protein product: CASSARDSIYGYTF.